The entry below describes one TCR beta chain. The antigen remains undetermined. The CDR3 sequence is 17 residues long. V shed 4 bases, J shed 3 bases, and the junction held 6 bases outside the gene matches. The sample originates from a study of post-analysis software for immune sequencing data. As for the study in general: Both relapsing-remitting and secondary progressive multiple sclerosis featured among the disease courses, as did progressive-relapsing multiple sclerosis. Findings and caveats of the study: Controls showed lower frequencies than patients for several TRBV segments, and TRBV5-6, TRBV5-1 and TRBV20-1 were among these. There was significantly lower normalized Chao1 diversity in multiple sclerosis patients than in controls. The F measure placed samples prepared in the same batch into strongly shared clusters.

Every TCR beta cDNA library bore unique molecular identifiers. The yield from approximately 1 to 10 million T cells was roughly 500,000 cDNA molecules in total. TCRdb independently ran MiXCR on the PCR reads; one entry per CDR3 protein. The profile shows some 700,000 distinct CDR3 sequences, roughly three fifths of them singletons. Material: blood. V gene TRBV12-3 or TRBV12-4 combines with J gene TRBJ2-6, with 10 nucleotides matching TRBD2. The TCR sequence derives from a girl aged 2 to 10 with multiple sclerosis. CDR3 bases: TGTGCCAGCAGTTCCTCAGCGGGGGGGTTTGGGGCCAACGTCCTGACTTTC. Its translation is CASSSSAGGFGANVLTF.